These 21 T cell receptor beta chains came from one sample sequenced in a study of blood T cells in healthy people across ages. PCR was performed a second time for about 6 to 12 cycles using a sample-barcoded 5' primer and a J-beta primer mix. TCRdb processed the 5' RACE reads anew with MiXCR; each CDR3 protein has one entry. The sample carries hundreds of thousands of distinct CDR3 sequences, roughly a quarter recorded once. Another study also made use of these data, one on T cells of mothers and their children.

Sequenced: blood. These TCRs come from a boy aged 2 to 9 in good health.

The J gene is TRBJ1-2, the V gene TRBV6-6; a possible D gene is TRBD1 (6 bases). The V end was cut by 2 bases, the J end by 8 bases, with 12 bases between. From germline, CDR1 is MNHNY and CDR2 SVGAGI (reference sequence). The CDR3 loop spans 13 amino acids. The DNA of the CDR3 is TGTGCCAGCAGTTACGAACAGGGTTTAGGCTACACCTTC. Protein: CASSYEQGLGYTF.

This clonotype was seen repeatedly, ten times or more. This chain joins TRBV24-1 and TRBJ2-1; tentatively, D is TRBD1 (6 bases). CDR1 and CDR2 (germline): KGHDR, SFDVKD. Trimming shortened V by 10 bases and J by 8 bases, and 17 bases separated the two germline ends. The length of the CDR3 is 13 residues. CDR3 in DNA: TGTGCCACTAGAGCCGGGACATCGGATGAGCAGTTCTTC. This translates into CATRAGTSDEQFF.

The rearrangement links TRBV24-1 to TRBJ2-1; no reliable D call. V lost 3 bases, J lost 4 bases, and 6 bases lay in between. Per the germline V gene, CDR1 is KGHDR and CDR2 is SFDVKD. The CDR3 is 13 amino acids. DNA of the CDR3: TGTGCCACCAGTGATGGACCATACAATGAGCAGTTCTTC. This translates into CATSDGPYNEQFF.

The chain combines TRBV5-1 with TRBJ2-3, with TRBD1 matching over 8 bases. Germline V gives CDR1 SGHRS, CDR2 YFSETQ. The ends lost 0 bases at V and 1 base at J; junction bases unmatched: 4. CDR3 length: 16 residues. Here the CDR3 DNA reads TGCGCCAGCAGCTTGGGACAGGGGCAAGGCACAGATACGCAGTATTTT. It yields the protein CASSLGQGQGTDTQYF.

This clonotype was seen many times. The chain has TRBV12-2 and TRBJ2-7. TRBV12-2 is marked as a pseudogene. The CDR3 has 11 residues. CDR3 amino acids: CASRHRYEQYF. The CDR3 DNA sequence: TGTGCAAGTCGCCATAGGTACGAGCAGTACTTC.

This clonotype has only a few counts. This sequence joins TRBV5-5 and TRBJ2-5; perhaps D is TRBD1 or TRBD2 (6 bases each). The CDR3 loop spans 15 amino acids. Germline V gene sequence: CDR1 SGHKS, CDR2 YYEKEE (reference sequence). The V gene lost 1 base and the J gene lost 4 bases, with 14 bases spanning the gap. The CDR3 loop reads CASSLSAGHGETQYF. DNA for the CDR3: TGTGCCAGCAGCTTGTCCGCGGGACACGGAGAGACCCAGTACTTC.

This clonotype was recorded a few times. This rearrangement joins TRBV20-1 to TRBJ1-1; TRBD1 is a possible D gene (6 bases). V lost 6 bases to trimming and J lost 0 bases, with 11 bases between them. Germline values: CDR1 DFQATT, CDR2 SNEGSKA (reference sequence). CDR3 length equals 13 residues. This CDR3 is CSAPDRMNTEAFF. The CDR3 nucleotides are TGCAGTGCGCCGGACAGAATGAACACTGAAGCTTTCTTT.

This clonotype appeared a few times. CDR3 protein: CASSLIRGAKGAFF. For the CDR3, the DNA is TGTGCCAGCAGCTTAATAAGGGGGGCAAAGGGGGCTTTCTTT. The chain carries TRBV11-2 and TRBJ1-1; a possible D gene is TRBD1 (6 bases). With 2 bases removed from V and 11 bases from J, the gap between germline ends came to 18 bases. The CDR3 extends over 14 amino acids. CDR1 is SGHAT, CDR2 FQNNGV, per germline.

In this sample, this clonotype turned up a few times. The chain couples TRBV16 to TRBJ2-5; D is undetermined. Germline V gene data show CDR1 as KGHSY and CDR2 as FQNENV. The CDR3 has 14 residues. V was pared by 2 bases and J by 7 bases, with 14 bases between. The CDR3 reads CASSQVATIGTQYF. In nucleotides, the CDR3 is TGTGCCAGCAGCCAAGTGGCTACCATCGGGACCCAGTACTTC.

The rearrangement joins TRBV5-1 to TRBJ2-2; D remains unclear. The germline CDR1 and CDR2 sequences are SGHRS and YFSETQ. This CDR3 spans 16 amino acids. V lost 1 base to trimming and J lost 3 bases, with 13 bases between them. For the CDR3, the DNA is TGCGCCAGCAGCTTGCCGAGGCAGGCATACACCGGGGAGCTGTTTTTT. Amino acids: CASSLPRQAYTGELFF.

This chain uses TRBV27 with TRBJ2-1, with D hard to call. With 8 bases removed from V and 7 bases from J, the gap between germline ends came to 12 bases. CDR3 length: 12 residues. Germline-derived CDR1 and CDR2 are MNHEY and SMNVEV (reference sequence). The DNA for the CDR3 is TGTGCCAGCGCCGCCGCGAGGAATGAGCAGTTCTTC. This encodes CASAAARNEQFF.

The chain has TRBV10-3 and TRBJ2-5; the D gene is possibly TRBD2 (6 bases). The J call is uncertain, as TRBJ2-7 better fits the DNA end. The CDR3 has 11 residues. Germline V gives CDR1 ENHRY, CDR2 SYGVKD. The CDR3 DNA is TGTGCCATCAGTCGGGGGACCGAGCAGTACTTC. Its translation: CAISRGTEQYF.

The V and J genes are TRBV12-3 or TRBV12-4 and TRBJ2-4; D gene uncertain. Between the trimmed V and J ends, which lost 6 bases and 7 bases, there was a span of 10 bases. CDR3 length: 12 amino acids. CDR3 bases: TGTGCCAGCAGCCCCGACATTAACATTCAGTACTTC. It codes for CASSPDINIQYF.

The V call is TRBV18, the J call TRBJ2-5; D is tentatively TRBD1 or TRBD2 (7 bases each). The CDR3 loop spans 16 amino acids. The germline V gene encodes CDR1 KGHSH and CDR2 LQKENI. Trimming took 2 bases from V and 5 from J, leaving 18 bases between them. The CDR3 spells CASSPDLQGREETQYF. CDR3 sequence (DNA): TGTGCCAGCTCACCAGATCTACAGGGGCGGGAGGAGACCCAGTACTTC.

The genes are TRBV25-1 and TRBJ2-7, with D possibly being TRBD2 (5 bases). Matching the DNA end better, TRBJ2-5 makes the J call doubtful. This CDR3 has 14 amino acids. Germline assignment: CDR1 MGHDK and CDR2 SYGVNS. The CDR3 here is CASSGSAGAQTQYF. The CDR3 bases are TGTGCCAGCAGTGGTTCGGCGGGCGCGCAGACCCAGTACTTC.

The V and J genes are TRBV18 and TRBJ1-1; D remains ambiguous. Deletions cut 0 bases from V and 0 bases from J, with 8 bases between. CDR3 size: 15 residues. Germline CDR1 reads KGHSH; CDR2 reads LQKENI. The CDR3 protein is CASSPPKGLNTEAFF. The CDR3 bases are TGTGCCAGCTCACCACCTAAGGGTTTGAACACTGAAGCTTTCTTT.

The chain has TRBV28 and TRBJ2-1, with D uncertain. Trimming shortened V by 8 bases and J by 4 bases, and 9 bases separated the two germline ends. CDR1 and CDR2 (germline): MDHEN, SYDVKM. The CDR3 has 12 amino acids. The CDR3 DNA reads TGTGCCAGCGAGAATTGGTACAATGAGCAGTTCTTC. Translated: CASENWYNEQFF.

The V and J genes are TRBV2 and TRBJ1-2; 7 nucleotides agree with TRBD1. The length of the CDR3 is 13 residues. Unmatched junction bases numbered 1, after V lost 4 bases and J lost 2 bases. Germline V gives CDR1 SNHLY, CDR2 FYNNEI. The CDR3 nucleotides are TGTGCCAGCAGTGCGACAGGGAACTATGGCTACACCTTC. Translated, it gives CASSATGNYGYTF.

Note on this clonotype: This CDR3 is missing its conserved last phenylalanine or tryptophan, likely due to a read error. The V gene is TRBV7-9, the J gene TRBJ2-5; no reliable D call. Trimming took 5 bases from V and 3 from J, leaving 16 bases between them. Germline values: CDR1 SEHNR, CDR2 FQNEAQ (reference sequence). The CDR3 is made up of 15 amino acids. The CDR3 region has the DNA TGTGCCAGCAGCCCCGTTTCCCGAAACAAAGAGACCCAGTACTCC. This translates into CASSPVSRNKETQYS.

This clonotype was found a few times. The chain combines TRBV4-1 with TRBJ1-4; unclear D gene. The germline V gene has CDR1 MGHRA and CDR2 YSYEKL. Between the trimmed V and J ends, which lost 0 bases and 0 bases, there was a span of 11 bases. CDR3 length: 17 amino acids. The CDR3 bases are TGCGCCAGCAGCCAAGAGGCCCGGGGAGCAACTAATGAAAAACTGTTTTTT. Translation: CASSQEARGATNEKLFF.

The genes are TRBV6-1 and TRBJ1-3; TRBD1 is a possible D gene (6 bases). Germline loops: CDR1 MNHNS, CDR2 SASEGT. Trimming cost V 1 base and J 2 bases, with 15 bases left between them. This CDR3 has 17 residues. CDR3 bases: TGTGCCAGCAGTGAAGTCATCCAGGGGTATACTGGAAACACCATATATTTT. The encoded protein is CASSEVIQGYTGNTIYF.